Each of the 22 T cell receptor beta chains below was sequenced from the same sample in a study of blood T cells in healthy people across ages. Combining a sample-barcoded 5' primer with a J-beta primer mix, a second PCR ran for 7 to 11 cycles. MiXCR, run by TCRdb on the 5' RACE reads, gives a single entry per CDR3 protein. Among roughly 1,500,000 distinct CDR3 sequences, approximately 38% were seen once, and the ten largest hold less than 8%. The source material was blood. The receptor source for this set is a young woman in good health.

The genes are TRBV5-1 and TRBJ2-1; TRBD1 matches at 8 bases. The CDR3 covers 16 residues. Germline CDR1 and CDR2: SGHRS and YFSETQ. The trim removed 0 bases at V and 1 base at J, leaving 3 bases unmatched. The chain's CDR3 is CASSLGGTGSYNEQFF. CDR3 DNA: TGCGCCAGCAGCTTGGGGGGGACAGGATCCTACAATGAGCAGTTCTTC. Full variable domain (remainder filled in from reference TRBV5-1 and TRBJ2-1): KAGVTQTPRYLIKTRGQQVTLSCSPISGHRSVSWYQQTPGQGLQFLFEYFSETQRNKGNFPGRFSGRQFSNSRSEMNVSTLELGDSALYLCASSLGGTGSYNEQFFGPGTRLTVL.

This clonotype has a single count. The chain combines TRBV29-1 with TRBJ2-1, with 9 bases aligning to TRBD1. The J call may be faulty, since TRBJ2-7 better matches the DNA end. Germline CDR1 reads SQVTM; CDR2 reads ANQGSEA. The CDR3 extends over 13 amino acids. The CDR3 loop is CSEKTGGYNEQYF. CDR3 coding DNA: TGCAGCGAAAAGACAGGGGGGTACAATGAGCAGTACTTC.

The table lists this clonotype with a few counts. The chain employs TRBV4-1 and TRBJ1-5; D is perhaps TRBD1 (5 bases). The length of the CDR3 is 15 residues. Germline lookup yields CDR1 MGHRA and CDR2 YSYEKL. V was pared by 1 base and J by 4 bases, with 11 bases between. The chain's CDR3 is CASSQGGVKNQPQHF. The CDR3 coding sequence is TGCGCCAGCAGCCAAGGAGGGGTGAAGAATCAGCCCCAGCATTTT.

This clonotype was detected a few times. The chain combines TRBV5-1 with TRBJ2-7; weak D call: TRBD1 (6 bases). V was shortened by 4 bases and J by 7 bases, with 18 bases between the two germline ends. Germline assignment: CDR1 SGHRS and CDR2 YFSETQ. CDR3 length equals 14 residues. The CDR3 nucleotides read TGCGCCAGCAGCATAGGACAGTCCTACAATGAGCAGTACTTC. This gives the protein CASSIGQSYNEQYF.

This clonotype turned up a few times. The rearrangement joins TRBV3-1 to TRBJ1-2, with D unclear. The CDR3 consists of 14 residues. From germline, CDR1 is LGHDT and CDR2 YNNKEL (reference sequence). Trimming took 2 bases from V and 1 from J, leaving 8 bases between them. DNA of the CDR3: TGTGCCAGCAGCCAACCCGGGAGTAACTATGGCTACACCTTC. Translation gives CASSQPGSNYGYTF.

This clonotype has more than one count but fewer than ten. The V and J genes are TRBV27 and TRBJ1-1; maybe TRBD1 (5 bases). The germline gives CDR1 MNHEY, CDR2 SMNVEV (reference sequence). The CDR3 spans 16 residues. V lost 6 bases to trimming and J lost 1 base, with 18 bases between them. The CDR3 protein is CASRTRLRDGNTEAFF. In DNA, the CDR3 is TGTGCCAGCAGGACGAGACTCCGGGACGGGAACACTGAAGCTTTCTTT.

The chain combines TRBV7-8 with TRBJ1-4, with 8 positions matching TRBD1. J was trimmed by 8 bases and V by 5 bases; bases with no gene match: 10. CDR1 SGHVS and CDR2 FQNEAQ come from the germline V gene. This CDR3 is built from 15 residues. The CDR3 is CASSGQTGVGEKLFF. The CDR3 region has the DNA TGTGCCAGCAGCGGCCAGACAGGGGTAGGAGAAAAACTGTTTTTT.

The chain carries TRBV12-3 or TRBV12-4 and TRBJ2-2, with 9 bases identical to TRBD1. The CDR3 runs 15 residues. The J segment lost 6 bases and the V segment lost 5 bases, leaving 7 bases of the junction unmatched. The CDR3: CASSPPRQGAGELFF. The CDR3, as DNA: TGTGCCAGCAGTCCGCCCAGACAGGGGGCCGGGGAGCTGTTTTTT.

In its sample, this clonotype was seen once. The rearrangement links TRBV20-1 to TRBJ2-1, with TRBD2 matching over 10 bases. Looked up from germline, CDR1 is DFQATT and CDR2 is SNEGSKA (reference sequence). The CDR3 extends over 13 amino acids. J lost 9 bases, V lost 4 bases, and 6 bases had no gene match. The CDR3 sequence: CSATPGLAREQFF. In nucleotides, the CDR3 is TGCAGTGCTACCCCGGGACTAGCGCGTGAGCAGTTCTTC.

The rearrangement uses TRBV19 and TRBJ2-7, with a weak D call TRBD1 (6 bases). Trimming removed 4 bases from V and 4 bases from J, with 11 bases in between. Per germline, CDR1 LNHDA and CDR2 SQIVND (reference sequence). The CDR3 covers 13 residues. CDR3 sequence reads: CASSTLRGYEQYF. As DNA, the CDR3 is TGTGCCAGTAGTACACTCAGGGGATACGAGCAGTACTTC.

This clonotype has just a few counts. CDR3 residues: CASSQDAGGPDEQFF. As DNA, the CDR3 is TGCGCCAGCAGCCAAGATGCGGGGGGGCCTGATGAGCAGTTCTTC. The rearrangement links TRBV4-1 to TRBJ2-1, with 9 bases matching TRBD2. The CDR3 spans 15 residues. The trim removed 0 bases at V and 8 bases at J, leaving 5 bases unmatched. Per the germline V gene, CDR1 is MGHRA and CDR2 is YSYEKL.

This clonotype occurred a few times. V usage is TRBV9 and J usage is TRBJ2-7, with TRBD2 matching 8 bases. V shed 0 bases and J 1 base; nucleotides not matched to a gene: 3. The germline V gene has CDR1 SGDLS and CDR2 YYNGEE. The CDR3 length is 15 residues. Here the CDR3 DNA reads TGTGCCAGCAGCGTAGCGGGGGGGCCGTCCTACGAGCAGTACTTC. It translates to CASSVAGGPSYEQYF.

This clonotype was seen a few times. The chain has TRBV11-2 and TRBJ2-1, with 13 bases fitting TRBD2. In germline, CDR1 is SGHAT, CDR2 FQNNGV. The length of the CDR3 is 20 residues. V trimming: 5 bases; J trimming: 4 bases; junction bases outside the gene matches: 17. CDR3 residues: CASSPRSPTSGRSLYNEQFF. In DNA form, the CDR3 reads TGTGCCAGCAGCCCGAGGTCCCCGACTAGCGGGAGGTCCTTGTACAATGAGCAGTTCTTC.

As concerns this clonotype: One junction end disagrees with the germline gene, perhaps due to a read error. This chain links TRBV5-5 with TRBJ1-5; D uncertain. Per germline, CDR1 SGHKS and CDR2 YYEKEE (reference sequence). This CDR3 region has 15 residues. CDR3 coding DNA: TGTACCAGCAGCTTGGTTGCAGCCGAGAATCGGCCCCAGCATTTT. Encoded protein: CTSSLVAAENRPQHF.

The rearrangement joins TRBV7-8 to TRBJ1-5; D is unresolved. The CDR3 totals 14 residues. Germline V lookup: CDR1 SGHVS, CDR2 FQNEAQ. Trimming left V 5 bases short and J 4 bases short, with 12 bases between. In DNA, the CDR3 is TGTGCCAGCAGCGGGAATAGTGGGAATCAGCCCCAGCATTTT. As protein: CASSGNSGNQPQHF.

Concerning this clonotype itself: Germline is not matched at one junction end, which may reflect a read error. This chain connects TRBV11-2 to TRBJ2-3, with TRBD2 matching over 8 bases. CDR1 and CDR2 (germline): SGHAT, FQNNGV. The CDR3 spans 16 residues. CDR3 in amino acids: CAGSLAAGGGTDTQYF. The CDR3 DNA is TGTGCCGGCAGCTTAGCGGCGGGGGGAGGCACAGATACGCAGTATTTT.

The J gene is TRBJ2-1, the V gene TRBV4-1; 12 nucleotides match TRBD1. CDR3 length equals 19 residues. Looked up from germline, CDR1 is MGHRA and CDR2 is YSYEKL. J was trimmed by 8 bases and V by 4 bases; bases with no gene match: 18. The CDR3 bases are TGCGCCAGCAGCCCCCACGATGTTCTTTGGGACAGGGGGCAGGATGAGCAGTTCTTC. Encoded protein: CASSPHDVLWDRGQDEQFF.

V and J are TRBV12-5 and TRBJ1-2, with 9 positions matching TRBD1. The germline gives CDR1 LGHNT, CDR2 FRNRAP. V dropped 5 bases and J dropped 4; count of bases not matched to a gene: 2. This CDR3 comprises 13 residues. The CDR3 DNA reads TGTGCTAGTGGTGACAGGGGGGTCTATGGCTACACCTTC. This sequence encodes CASGDRGVYGYTF.

V is TRBV29-1 and J is TRBJ1-4, with 7 bases matching TRBD1. In germline, CDR1 is SQVTM, CDR2 ANQGSEA. The J segment lost 8 bases and the V segment lost 3 bases, leaving 0 bases of the junction unmatched. This CDR3 contains 11 residues. CDR3 protein: CSVDRGEKLFF. As DNA, the CDR3 is TGCAGCGTTGACAGGGGGGAAAAACTGTTTTTT.

V is TRBV5-1 and J is TRBJ2-1; the D gene could be TRBD1 or TRBD2 (7 bases each). V dropped 3 bases and J dropped 9 bases, with 13 bases sitting between them. The germline V gene has CDR1 SGHRS and CDR2 YFSETQ. The CDR3 extends over 13 amino acids. The CDR3 sequence is CASSWEGAGEQFF. In DNA form, the CDR3 reads TGCGCCAGCAGCTGGGAGGGGGCGGGTGAGCAGTTCTTC.

J is TRBJ2-1 and V is TRBV27; either TRBD1 or TRBD2 may supply D (5 bases each). In germline, CDR1 is MNHEY, CDR2 SMNVEV (reference sequence). The V end lost 6 bases, the J end lost 9 bases, and 18 bases lay between the germline ends. The CDR3 sequence is 14 residues long. The CDR3 spells CASRNTGTQGEQFF. CDR3 bases: TGTGCCAGCAGAAATACCGGGACCCAGGGTGAGCAGTTCTTC.

The chain recombines TRBV6-5 with TRBJ1-2; a weak D match, TRBD1 (6 bases). V shed 5 bases and J shed 2 bases, with 12 bases lying between them. CDR3 length: 14 residues. CDR1 is MNHEY, CDR2 SVGAGI, per germline. CDR3 amino acids: CASSHGQTNYGYTF. The CDR3 DNA sequence: TGTGCCAGCAGTCACGGACAGACGAACTATGGCTACACCTTC.